Presented here are 17 T cell receptor beta chains from one specimen sequenced in a study of blood T cell repertoires in COVID-19. This table comes from immunoSEQ multiplex PCR, and its TCRdb copy is limited to in-frame clones, with some not included. The sample holds over 45,000 clones, approximately 83% seen once. The specimen was peripheral blood. The receptors derive from a woman older than 75 with acute or convalescent COVID-19.

In its sample, this clone was seen once. The V and J genes are TRBV10-3 and TRBJ2-1; TRBD2 aligns across 11 bases. J was trimmed by 9 bases and V by 3 bases; bases with no gene match: 13. The CDR3 is 17 residues long. Germline assignment: CDR1 ENHRY and CDR2 SYGVKD. CDR3 protein: CAISDPSTSGTVGEQFF. The CDR3 coding sequence is TGTGCCATCAGTGACCCCTCGACTAGCGGGACGGTCGGTGAGCAGTTCTTC.

The chain combines TRBV6-5 with TRBJ2-1; 9 nucleotides line up with TRBD1. The CDR3 is 13 amino acids. Trimming removed 10 bases from V and 6 bases from J; junction bases left unmatched: 7. Germline values: CDR1 MNHEY, CDR2 SVGAGI. The CDR3 DNA is TGTGCCACCATCGGGACAGGGTTCAATGAGCAGTTCTTC. Protein sequence: CATIGTGFNEQFF.

V usage is TRBV4-1 and J usage is TRBJ1-4, with TRBD1 matching over 7 bases. The CDR3 loop spans 15 amino acids. Germline V gives CDR1 MGHRA, CDR2 YSYEKL. V lost 2 bases, J lost 5 bases, and 5 bases stayed unmatched. The CDR3 bases are TGCGCCAGCAGCCAACTTGACAGGGCAAATGAAAAACTGTTTTTT. Residues: CASSQLDRANEKLFF.

The V gene is TRBV30, the J gene TRBJ2-7, with TRBD1 identical over 8 bases. V trimming: 3 bases; J trimming: 12 bases; junction bases outside the gene matches: 7. This CDR3 has 11 residues. CDR1 is GTSNPN, CDR2 SVGIG, per germline (reference sequence). The CDR3 spells CAWSMDRVPYF. CDR3 DNA sequence: TGTGCCTGGAGCATGGACAGGGTTCCGTACTTC.

This sequence joins TRBV2 and TRBJ1-2; D call uncertain. Per germline, CDR1 SNHLY and CDR2 FYNNEI. This CDR3 has 11 amino acids. With 11 bases removed from V and 0 bases from J, the gap between germline ends came to 7 bases. The CDR3 region has the DNA TGTGCCTCCGCAGCTAACTATGGCTACACCTTC. It translates to CASAANYGYTF.

The V and J genes are TRBV6-5 and TRBJ1-6; maybe TRBD1 (6 bases). The CDR3 runs 15 residues. V lost 5 bases, J lost 6 bases, and 14 bases lay in between. Germline V CDR1 and CDR2: MNHEY, SVGAGI. CDR3 protein: CASSQYTGSNSPLHF. The CDR3 DNA is TGTGCCAGCAGTCAATATACAGGGAGTAATTCACCCCTCCACTTT.

For the CDR3, the DNA is TGCGCCAGCAGCACTACAGGGCCAGCTGGCTACACCTTC. Amino acid sequence: CASSTTGPAGYTF. The V and J genes are TRBV5-1 and TRBJ1-2; perhaps TRBD1 as D (6 bases). V was trimmed by 4 bases and J by 7 bases, leaving 14 bases between them. The germline gives CDR1 SGHRS, CDR2 YFSETQ. This CDR3 spans 13 amino acids.

This rearrangement joins TRBV7-9 to TRBJ1-5, with a tentative D call TRBD1 (5 bases). The V gene's germline CDR1 is SEHNR and CDR2 FQNEAQ (reference sequence). The CDR3 totals 16 residues. The V gene lost 5 bases and the J gene lost 2 bases, with 16 bases spanning the gap. CDR3 loop: CASSPTSGLGNQPQHF. The DNA for the CDR3 is TGTGCCAGCAGCCCAACATCAGGGTTGGGCAATCAGCCCCAGCATTTT.

The chain links TRBV7-8 to TRBJ1-1; no clear D. The CDR3 is 15 amino acids. V was cut by 0 bases and J by 1 base, with 9 bases left in between. The germline CDR1 and CDR2 sequences are SGHVS and FQNEAQ. The DNA for the CDR3 is TGTGCCAGCAGCTTAGCGCACTTTCCGAACACTGAAGCTTTCTTT. This translates into CASSLAHFPNTEAFF.

The CDR3: CTTAAGGTSDTQYF. In DNA, the CDR3 is TGCACCACGGCGGCGGGGGGGACGTCAGATACGCAGTATTTT. The rearrangement links TRBV29-1 to TRBJ2-3, with 9 nucleotides matching TRBD2. The CDR3 covers 14 residues. Per the germline V gene, CDR1 is SQVTM and CDR2 is ANQGSEA.

The genes are TRBV4-1 and TRBJ2-1, with 7 bases fitting TRBD1. CDR3 length equals 15 residues. Trimming at V came to 4 bases and at J to 6 bases, leaving 9 bases not matched to a gene. Per the germline V gene, CDR1 is MGHRA and CDR2 is YSYEKL. The CDR3 here is CASSLDRALGNEQFF. As DNA, the CDR3 is TGCGCCAGCAGCCTCGACAGGGCCCTCGGCAATGAGCAGTTCTTC.

This chain uses TRBV4-2 with TRBJ1-4; no reliable D call. CDR1 LGHNA and CDR2 YNFKEQ come from the germline V gene. Trimming removed 1 base from V and 0 bases from J, with 9 bases in between. The CDR3 sequence is 16 residues long. In DNA, the CDR3 is TGTGCCAGCAGCCAAGGCGGCCGAGCAACTAATGAAAAACTGTTTTTT. It translates to CASSQGGRATNEKLFF.

The chain employs TRBV6-5 and TRBJ2-5, with 8 bases lining up with TRBD1. The CDR3 is made up of 13 amino acids. Germline V gene lookup returns CDR1 MNHEY and CDR2 SVGAGI. The V and J ends lost 4 bases and 5 bases, in that order; junction bases with no gene match: 3. CDR3 in amino acids: CASSWTGSETQYF. CDR3 DNA: TGTGCCAGCAGTTGGACAGGGAGCGAGACCCAGTACTTC.

The sample holds one count of this clone. This chain joins TRBV6-5 and TRBJ1-2; 7 bases line up with TRBD1. CDR3 length: 15 amino acids. CDR1 and CDR2 (germline): MNHEY, SVGAGI. Trimming took 5 bases from V and 3 from J; bases not matched to a gene: 9. DNA for the CDR3: TGTGCCAGCAGTCGACAGGCCACAGGGGACTATGGCTACACCTTC. As protein: CASSRQATGDYGYTF.

For the CDR3, the DNA is TGTGCCAGCAGTTACTCCAGGCAGGGAAATTCACCCCTCCACTTT. Its translation: CASSYSRQGNSPLHF. The chain uses TRBV6-5 and TRBJ1-6, with D possibly TRBD1 on 5 matching bases. Trimming pared 0 bases from V and 7 bases from J, leaving 10 bases between. The CDR3 is 15 residues long. Germline values: CDR1 MNHEY, CDR2 SVGAGI.

CDR3 region: CASRGTGANTEAFF. The CDR3 DNA is TGTGCCAGCAGGGGGACAGGGGCGAACACTGAAGCTTTCTTT. J is TRBJ1-1 and V is TRBV11-2, with 10 nucleotides matching TRBD1. The CDR3 contains 14 residues. With 6 bases clipped from V and 1 base from J, the junction kept 2 bases outside the gene matches. Germline loops: CDR1 SGHAT, CDR2 FQNNGV.

The V and J genes are TRBV5-5 and TRBJ2-5; 7 bases fit TRBD1. This CDR3 has 15 amino acids. J was trimmed by 5 bases and V by 2 bases; bases with no gene match: 9. The germline gives CDR1 SGHKS, CDR2 YYEKEE (reference sequence). The chain's CDR3 is CASSFGQVSSETQYF. DNA for the CDR3: TGTGCCAGCAGCTTTGGACAGGTCTCCTCCGAGACCCAGTACTTC.